Here is one T cell receptor (beta chain) with its context. Its antigen remains unidentified. Using immunoSEQ multiplex PCR, the repertoire was profiled, and TCRdb retains in-frame clones only, with some absent. The table records some 150,000 clones, approximately 85% of them present only once. The V gene's germline CDR1 is LNHDA and CDR2 SQIVND (reference sequence). The CDR3 is 14 residues long. Trimming cost V 5 bases and J 8 bases, with 16 bases left between them. The record originates from a study of T cell responses to AZD1222 COVID-19 vaccine. Findings and caveats of the study: Reports say nearly half of spike-specific TCRs go after unmutated variant regions.

The chain carries TRBV19 and TRBJ1-3, with D possibly matching TRBD1 (6 bases). The origin of this receptor is an adult who received the MenACWY meningococcal vaccine as a control. The sequenced sample was peripheral blood, obtained 28 days after the second dose of the MenACWY control vaccine. The CDR3 here is CASSGGRNSDTIYF. CDR3 coding DNA: TGTGCCAGTAGTGGGGGCAGGAATTCAGACACCATATATTTT.